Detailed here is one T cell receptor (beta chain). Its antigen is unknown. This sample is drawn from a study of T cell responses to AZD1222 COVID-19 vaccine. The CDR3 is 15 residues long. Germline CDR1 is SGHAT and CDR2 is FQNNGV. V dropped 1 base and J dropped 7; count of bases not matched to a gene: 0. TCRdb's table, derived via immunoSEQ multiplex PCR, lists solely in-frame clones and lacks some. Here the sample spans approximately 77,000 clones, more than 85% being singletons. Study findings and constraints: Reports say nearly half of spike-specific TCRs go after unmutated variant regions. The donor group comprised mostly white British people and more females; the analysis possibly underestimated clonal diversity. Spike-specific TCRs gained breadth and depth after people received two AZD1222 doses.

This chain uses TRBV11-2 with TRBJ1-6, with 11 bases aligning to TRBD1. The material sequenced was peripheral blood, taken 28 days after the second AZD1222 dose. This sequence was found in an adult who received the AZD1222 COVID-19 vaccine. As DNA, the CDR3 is TGTGCCAGCAGCTTAGGGACAGGGGGCAATTCACCCCTCCACTTT. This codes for CASSLGTGGNSPLHF.